Sequencing of this T cell receptor (beta chain) was carried out in a study of Ad26.COV2.S vaccination and SARS-CoV-2 variants. Treatment meaning: roughly 19 received Ad26.COV2.S at low or high dose, single or two shots; five or six received placebo; per-sample allocation not given. Collection of samples fell on day 63 after the first vaccine or placebo injection. Using immunoSEQ multiplex PCR, the repertoire was profiled, and TCRdb retains in-frame clones only, with some absent. The table has 500,000 or so clones, roughly nine tenths seen once. V lost 6 bases and J lost 4; bases outside the gene matches: 10. The CDR3 covers 15 residues. The germline V gene has CDR1 SGHRS and CDR2 YFSETQ.

The chain joins TRBV5-1 to TRBJ2-3; 8 bases are shared with TRBD2. The sample in question was peripheral blood, obtained in a trial of Ad26.COV2.S vaccine versus placebo. The receptor was derived from a person between 18 and 60 years old who received the Ad26.COV2.S COVID-19 vaccine or a placebo. The CDR3, as DNA: TGCGCCAGCACTGACTTAACGGGGGGGCCAGATACGCAGTATTTT. Translated, it gives CASTDLTGGPDTQYF.